The rows below give T cell receptor beta chains drawn from one sample of a study of cytomegalovirus exposure and HLA in healthy donors. Repertoires were generated with immunoSEQ multiplex PCR, while TCRdb's copy carries only in-frame clones and drops some. Of approximately 170,000 clones in the sample, 80% to 85% were seen once. Sequenced: PBMCs. These receptors were collected from a man between 25 and 39 years old in good health and CMV-seropositive. The CDR3 runs from the conserved cysteine through the conserved F or W. Fields, in order: V gene, J gene, CDR3 protein.

TRBV28	TRBJ2-7	CASSLTGWDEQYF
TRBV5-4	TRBJ2-7	CASSLKREVSSEQYF
TRBV6-5	TRBJ2-5	CASSYSRLVQETQYF
TRBV27	TRBJ2-3	CASSPLQGGTDTQYF
TRBV5-5	TRBJ2-2	CASSSSGFGELFF
TRBV6-4	TRBJ2-1	CASSDSPTTSGSDEQFF
TRBV10-1	TRBJ2-2	CASSAGTVDTVYTGELFF
TRBV5-1	TRBJ1-4	CASSLGTDEKLFF
TRBV5-4	TRBJ1-1	CASSGIMTGNTEAFF
TRBV6-5	TRBJ1-3	CASSWGHPSGNTIYF
TRBV5-6	TRBJ1-1	CASREGRNINTEAFF
TRBV10-3	TRBJ2-3	CAIRSGTGTLGTDTQYF
TRBV5-4	TRBJ2-5	CASSRPGGPQETQYF
TRBV7-2	TRBJ2-3	CASTRERGSTDTQYF
TRBV9	TRBJ2-5	CASSVAAGGLETQYF
TRBV6-5	TRBJ2-5	CASSSPGTDQETQYF
TRBV11-1	TRBJ1-1	CASSLGTDTEAFF
TRBV27	TRBJ2-3	CASSSASGYTDTQYF
TRBV7-8	TRBJ1-1	CASSFVEGASSPEAFF
TRBV7-9	TRBJ2-5	CASSLRDQETQYF
TRBV9	TRBJ1-2	CASSVTGTYGYTF
TRBV4-1	TRBJ2-1	CASSQPLFNEQFF
TRBV15	TRBJ2-3	CATSRSGGGHTQYF
TRBV18	TRBJ2-7	CASSSQGRGYEQYF
TRBV7-3	TRBJ2-3	CASSTIAGGDTQYF
TRBV27	TRBJ2-4	CASSLWGEVAKNIQYF
TRBV5-1	TRBJ2-2	CASSLDASFGGGELFF
TRBV6-1	TRBJ2-7	CASSFRQGGDEQYF
TRBV10-1	TRBJ2-5	CASRGAGTGHF
TRBV10-3	TRBJ1-6	CAISEHTGPGSPLHF
TRBV5-1	TRBJ1-2	CASSSGTGEPKCTF
TRBV28	TRBJ2-3	CASSPEWDRGTDTQYF
TRBV5-4	TRBJ2-5	CASSLGRDGETQYF
TRBV9	TRBJ2-3	CASSTGLAGDTQYF
TRBV6-6	TRBJ2-7	CASTTGTFAGEQYF
TRBV19	TRBJ2-2	CASTRDYSNTGELFF
TRBV10-1	TRBJ2-1	CASSEEGVSYNEQFF
TRBV4-1	TRBJ1-1	CASSQQTGMNTEAFF
TRBV27	TRBJ2-7	CASSFSQDYVPYEQYF
TRBV9	TRBJ1-3	CASSVSLPHPDRGHSSLSGNTIYF
TRBV19	TRBJ1-5	CASSPQGEGSNQPQHF
TRBV7-9	TRBJ1-4	CASSLVAGLKEKLFF
TRBV7-3	TRBJ2-1	CASSLMPTSGSYNEQFF
TRBV7-9	TRBJ2-1	CASSFSGQPNEQFF
TRBV7-9	TRBJ1-4	CASSPQGGGEKLFF
TRBV7-3	TRBJ1-1	CASSLSEGTEAFF
TRBV15	TRBJ2-5	CATGTGGQETQYF
TRBV5-6	TRBJ2-5	CASSLVGAVRETQYF
TRBV19	TRBJ2-2	CASTGTGELFF
TRBV5-5	TRBJ2-4	CASTFENIQYF
TRBV7-3	TRBJ2-2	CASSLRGVIAGELFF
TRBV9	TRBJ2-2	CASSVGEGGSTGELFF
TRBV6-6	TRBJ1-6	CASSFTGGSSPLHF
TRBV19	TRBJ2-7	CASSSLSGTSGSYEQYF
TRBV5-6	TRBJ2-2	CASSYGDTGELFF
TRBV5-1	TRBJ2-3	CASSPDSQLKYF
TRBV7-6	TRBJ2-7	CASSSAGEAYEQYF
TRBV5-4	TRBJ2-2	CASSFLSGGAPGELFF
TRBV13	TRBJ2-3	CASGGGRTDTQYF
TRBV4-1	TRBJ1-2	CASSPSTANYGYTF